This TCR beta chain was observed in a study of blood T cell repertoires in COVID-19. Across the study: Researchers got acute and convalescent COVID-19 samples from the United States, Italy and Spain. PBMCs, B-cell-depleted T cells, or T cells were the source of the cDNA or gDNA that made up the material.

Study processing details: Reference gene primer amplification gave nucleated cell count estimates. Method: immunoSEQ multiplex PCR; TCRdb's copy keeps in-frame clones and lacks some. The V and J calls and the clone size are those of that table, but D and trimming were determined from the DNA. The sample contains 150,000 to 200,000 clones, around four fifths of which appear only once. Participant age was roughly 18 to 95 years, and participants resided in about 25 US areas. Trimming shortened V by 5 bases and J by 3 bases, and 19 bases separated the two germline ends. Germline CDR1 is MDHEN and CDR2 is SYDVKM. The CDR3 extends over 16 amino acids.

The specimen was PBMCs or T cells enriched from blood (not recorded which). This sequence originates from a woman aged 50 to 60 who had recovered from COVID-19. The chain has TRBV28 and TRBJ1-1, with D possibly matching TRBD1 (6 bases). In DNA, the CDR3 is TGTGCCAGCAGTGGAACACAGGGTCCCCTTTACACTGAAGCTTTCTTT. This gives the protein CASSGTQGPLYTEAFF.